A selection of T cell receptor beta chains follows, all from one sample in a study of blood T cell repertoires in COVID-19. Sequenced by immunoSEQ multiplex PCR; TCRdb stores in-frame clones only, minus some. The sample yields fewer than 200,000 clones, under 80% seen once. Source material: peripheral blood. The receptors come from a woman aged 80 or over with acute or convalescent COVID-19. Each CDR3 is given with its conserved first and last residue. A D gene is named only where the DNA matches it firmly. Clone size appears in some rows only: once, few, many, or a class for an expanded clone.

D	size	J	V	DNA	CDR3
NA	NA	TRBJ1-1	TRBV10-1	TGCGCCAGCAGGACAGGACTGAACACTGAAGCTTTCTTT	CASRTGLNTEAFF
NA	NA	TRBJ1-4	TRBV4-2	TGTGCCAGCAGCCAAGACTTGGCAGGTGGGGCGGAAAAACTGTTTTTT	CASSQDLAGGAEKLFF
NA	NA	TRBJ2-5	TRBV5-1	TGCGCCAGCAGCTTGCGCTCACAGGCCGATCAAGAGACCCAGTACTTC	CASSLRSQADQETQYF
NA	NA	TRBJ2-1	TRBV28	TGTGCCAGCAGTTTTTCCTTCGGGGGATTCTCCTACAATGAGCAGTTCTTC	CASSFSFGGFSYNEQFF
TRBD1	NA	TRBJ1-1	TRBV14	TGTGCCAGCAGCGCCCGACTGACAGGGGATATGAACACTGAAGCTTTCTTT	CASSARLTGDMNTEAFF
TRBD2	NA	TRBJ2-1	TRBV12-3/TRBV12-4	TGTGCCAGCAGAGGGACTACCTACAATGAGCAGTTCTTC	CASRGTTYNEQFF
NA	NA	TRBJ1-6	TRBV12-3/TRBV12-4	TGTGCCAGCAGTTCCGGTGTAGGAGCCCTCCACTTT	CASSSGVGALHF
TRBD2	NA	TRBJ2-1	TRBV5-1	TGCGCCAGCAGCCTACTAGCGGGTTCGCCCTCCAATGAGCAGTTCTTC	CASSLLAGSPSNEQFF
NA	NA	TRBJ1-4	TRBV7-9	TGTGCCAGCAGCTTAAACGAATTGGGCCCGGGGACTAATGAAAAACTGTTTTTT	CASSLNELGPGTNEKLFF
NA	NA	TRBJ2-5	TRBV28	TGTGCCAGCAGACTACAGGGACAAGAGACCCAGTACTTC	CASRLQGQETQYF
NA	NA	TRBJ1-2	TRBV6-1	TGTGCCAGCAGTGAATCAGGGGTTGACTATGGCTACACCTTC	CASSESGVDYGYTF
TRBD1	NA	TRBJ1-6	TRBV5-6	TGTGCCAGCAGCTTGAGGGGGCCGATCGGCTATAATTCACCCCTCCACTTT	CASSLRGPIGYNSPLHF
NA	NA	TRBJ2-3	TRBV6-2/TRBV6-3	TGTGCCAGCAGCTCTTCGGGGGTGACGCAGTATTTT	CASSSSGVTQYF
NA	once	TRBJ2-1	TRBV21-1	TGTGCCAGCAGCAATCTTCCTAGCGGGAGGTTTTGTAACAATGAGCAGTTCTTC	CASSNLPSGRFCNNEQFF
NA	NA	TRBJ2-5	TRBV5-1	TGCGCCAGCAGCTTGTCCCAGGCCACTCTTCAAGAGACCCAGTACTTC	CASSLSQATLQETQYF
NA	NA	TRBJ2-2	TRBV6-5	TGTGCCAGCAGTTACTCGGGGCCGAACACCGGGGAGCTGTTTTTT	CASSYSGPNTGELFF
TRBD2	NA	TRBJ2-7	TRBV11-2	TGTGCCAGCAGCTTAGATTTTGGGACTAGTGGCTACGAGCAGTACTTC	CASSLDFGTSGYEQYF
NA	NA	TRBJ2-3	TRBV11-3	TGTGCCAGCAGCCTAAGCACAGATACGCAGTATTTT	CASSLSTDTQYF
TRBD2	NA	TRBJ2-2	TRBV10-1	TGCGCCAGCAGTCGTAGCGGGATACGAACCGGGGAGCTGTTTTTT	CASSRSGIRTGELFF
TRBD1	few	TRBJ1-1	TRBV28	TGTGCCAGCACCTTCGGGGACAGAGAAGCTTTCTTT	CASTFGDREAFF
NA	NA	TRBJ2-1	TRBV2	TGTGCCAGCAACAGGGATCTTATCAATGAGCAGTTCTTC	CASNRDLINEQFF
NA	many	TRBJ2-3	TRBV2	TGTGCCAGCAGTGGGGCATTCGGCACAGATACGCAGTATTTT	CASSGAFGTDTQYF
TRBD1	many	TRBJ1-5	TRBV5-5	TGTGCCAGCAGTGCCGGGACAGGCTCCTATAGCAATCAGCCCCAGCATTTT	CASSAGTGSYSNQPQHF
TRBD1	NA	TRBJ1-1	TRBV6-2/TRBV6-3	TGTGCCAGCAGTTTCTTGGACAGGGATACTGAAGCTTTCTTT	CASSFLDRDTEAFF
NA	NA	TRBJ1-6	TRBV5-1	TGCGCCAGCAGCTTGGTCCAGGGCGATAATTCACCCCTCCACTTT	CASSLVQGDNSPLHF
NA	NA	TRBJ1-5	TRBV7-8	TGTGCCAGCAGCCCCTTGTCTGGGGGCGCTTATCAGCCCCAGCATTTT	CASSPLSGGAYQPQHF
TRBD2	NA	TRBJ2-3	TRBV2	TGTGCCAGCAGGGTTGATGTAGCGGGACTCACAGATACGCAGTATTTT	CASRVDVAGLTDTQYF
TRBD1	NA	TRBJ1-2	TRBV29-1	TGCAGCGTTGAGTCGACAGGGTATTGGAACTATGGCTACACCTTC	CSVESTGYWNYGYTF
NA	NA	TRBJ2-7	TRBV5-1	TGCGCCAGCAGCTTGGTCGGGGTGGACTACGAGCAGTACTTC	CASSLVGVDYEQYF